These 11 T cell receptor beta chains came from one sample sequenced in a study of T cell changes during pregnancy in multiple sclerosis. Clones were sequenced by immunoSEQ multiplex PCR, and TCRdb holds only the in-frame ones, with some missing. Of tens of thousands of clones in the sample, 90% to 95% were seen once. Source: CD8+ T cells from peripheral blood mononuclear cells, taken in the second trimester of pregnancy. These receptors originate from a female donor with multiple sclerosis, enrolled in a pregnancy study.

The chain uses TRBV6-6 and TRBJ1-5, with 7 bases identical to TRBD1. Per germline, CDR1 MNHNY and CDR2 SVGAGI (reference sequence). The CDR3 is 14 amino acids. Germline trimming cut 3 bases from V and 6 bases from J; bases unmatched to any gene: 5. DNA of the CDR3: TGTGCCAGCAGTTATTCACAGGGGCCTCAGCCCCAGCATTTT. It yields the protein CASSYSQGPQPQHF.

Concerning this clone itself: At one of its ends the junction is not consistent with the germline gene, which may arise from a read error. V is TRBV5-1 and J is TRBJ2-7; D not certain. Germline CDR1 reads SGHRS; CDR2 reads YFSETQ. The CDR3 sequence is 12 residues long. The CDR3 is CASSLTGSQGFF. The CDR3 DNA is TGCGCCAGCAGCTTGACGGGTTCCCAAGGATTCTTC. Using reference TRBV5-1 and TRBJ2-7 for the parts outside the CDR3, the full variable domain is KAGVTQTPRYLIKTRGQQVTLSCSPISGHRSVSWYQQTPGQGLQFLFEYFSETQRNKGNFPGRFSGRQFSNSRSEMNVSTLELGDSALYLCASSLTGSQGFFGPGTRLTVT.

V gene TRBV7-3 combines with J gene TRBJ2-7; 8 nucleotides line up with TRBD2. The junction had 1 base not matched to a gene; V was cut back by 3 bases and J by 3 bases. CDR1 SGHTA and CDR2 FQGTGA come from the germline V gene. The CDR3 length is 13 residues. The CDR3 DNA reads as TGTGCCAGCAGCTTGAGCGGGGGCTACGAGCAGTACTTC. Amino acids: CASSLSGGYEQYF.

The chain links TRBV7-9 to TRBJ2-3; TRBD1 might be the D (5 bases). The CDR3 is 17 amino acids. The V end was cut by 1 base, the J end by 3 bases, with 17 bases between. CDR1 and CDR2 (germline): SEHNR, FQNEAQ (reference sequence). CDR3 sequence: CASSLVGAEDGTDTQYF. In DNA, the CDR3 is TGTGCCAGCAGCTTAGTAGGGGCAGAGGATGGAACAGATACGCAGTATTTT. The full variable domain, with the rest looked up from reference TRBV7-9 and TRBJ2-3, is DTGVSQNPRHKITKRGQNVTFRCDPISEHNRLYWYRQTLGQGPEFLTYFQNEAQLEKSRLLSDRFSAERPKGSFSTLEIQRTEQGDSAMYLCASSLVGAEDGTDTQYFGPGTRLTVL.

The CDR3 sequence is CAARGTFSNTGELFF. In DNA, the CDR3 is TGTGCAGCGAGGGGGACCTTTTCGAACACCGGGGAGCTGTTTTTT. The V call is TRBV27, the J call TRBJ2-2; D is possibly TRBD1 (6 bases). The CDR3 contains 15 residues. The germline V gene encodes CDR1 MNHEY and CDR2 SMNVEV (reference sequence).

The CDR3 region has the DNA TGTGCCAGCAGCAAAGCGCGGAAGGGAGAGACCTACGAGCAGTACTTC. Encoded protein: CASSKARKGETYEQYF. V is TRBV21-1 and J is TRBJ2-7; the table's TRBD2 call for D was not verified on the DNA. TRBV21-1 is a pseudogene locus. The CDR3 runs to 16 residues.

The V call is TRBV11-2, the J call TRBJ2-5; possibly TRBD2 for D (7 bases). CDR1 is SGHAT and CDR2 is FQNNGV in the germline V gene. This CDR3 is 15 amino acids long. The V and J ends lost 7 bases and 5 bases respectively, with 20 bases between them. The CDR3: CASNEGEGPAETQYF. The CDR3 coding sequence is TGTGCCAGCAACGAGGGGGAGGGCCCGGCGGAGACCCAGTACTTC.

The V call is TRBV4-2, the J call TRBJ1-5; D might be TRBD1 (5 bases). V lost 0 bases and J 0 bases, leaving 18 bases between the germline ends. Germline V gene sequence: CDR1 LGHNA, CDR2 YNFKEQ. The CDR3 runs 19 residues. The CDR3 region is CASSQDGAGDSPSNQPQHF. CDR3 DNA sequence: TGTGCCAGCAGCCAAGATGGGGCAGGAGATTCCCCTAGCAATCAGCCCCAGCATTTT.

In this sample, this clone turned up once. This chain links TRBV14 with TRBJ2-3; 9 bases are a match to TRBD2. Trimming cost V 4 bases and J 1 base; bases outside gene matches: 3. This CDR3 region has 15 residues. CDR1 and CDR2 from the germline V gene are SGHDN and FVKESK. The CDR3 DNA sequence: TGTGCCAGCAGCCCCGCGGGGGGGGGCACAGATACGCAGTATTTT. Its translation is CASSPAGGGTDTQYF.

Only one count was recorded for this clone. V gene TRBV10-1 combines with J gene TRBJ2-7, with D maybe TRBD2 (6 bases). The CDR3 loop spans 16 amino acids. With 0 bases removed from V and 4 bases from J, the gap between germline ends came to 16 bases. Germline V gives CDR1 WNHNN, CDR2 SYGVQD (reference sequence). The CDR3 sequence is CASSESTGGFGYEQYF. For the CDR3, the DNA is TGCGCCAGCAGTGAGTCGACCGGGGGATTTGGTTACGAGCAGTACTTC.

V gene TRBV9 combines with J gene TRBJ2-7; 10 bases are shared with TRBD1. CDR1 SGDLS and CDR2 YYNGEE come from the germline V gene. This CDR3 region has 17 residues. Trimming at V came to 4 bases and at J to 3 bases, leaving 13 bases not matched to a gene. The CDR3 loop is CASSPARGGTGDYEQYF. The CDR3 bases are TGTGCCAGCAGCCCGGCAAGGGGCGGGACAGGGGACTACGAGCAGTACTTC.